These T cell receptor beta chains were read from a single sample in a study of T cell repertoires in cytomegalovirus infection. No antigen has been identified for these receptors. TCRdb used MiXCR to reprocess the reads, holding one entry per CDR3 protein. The sample lists some 62,000 distinct CDR3 sequences; over 20% were seen once. This material consisted of CD8+ T cells from cultured PBMCs, taken from culture after CMV antigen stimulation. Receptors originate from a human donor in good health (CMV status not recorded). Some clones in this sample may be carry-over from other donors' samples. The CDR3 runs from the conserved cysteine through the conserved F or W. D genes are given only for firm matches. Clone sizes are given selectively: once, few, many, or a class where the clone is expanded.

CDR3aa	CDR3nt	abundance	v_gene	d_gene	j_gene	len
CASSLREKLFF	TGCGCCAGCAGCCTTAGGGAAAAACTGTTTTTT	.	TRBV4-1	.	TRBJ1-4	11
CASSVQGAANGYTF	TGTGCCAGCAGCGTTCAGGGGGCAGCAAATGGCTACACCTTC	few	TRBV9	TRBD1	TRBJ1-2	14
CASSLPRQGGEKTQYF	TGTGCCAGCAGCTTACCCCGACAGGGGGGCGAGAAGACCCAGTACTTC	.	TRBV7-2	TRBD1	TRBJ2-5	16
CASSPRDIPPEETEAFF	TGTGCCAGCAGCCCCCGGGACATTCCCCCGGAGGAAACTGAAGCTTTCTTT	.	TRBV7-9	.	TRBJ1-1	17
CASSLLQGARYGYTF	TGTGCCAGCAGCTTATTGCAGGGGGCTAGGTATGGCTACACCTTC	.	TRBV7-9	TRBD1	TRBJ1-2	15
CATSREYGKAITIYF	TGTGCCACCAGCAGAGAGTACGGAAAGGCCATCACCATATATTTT	few	TRBV15	.	TRBJ1-3	15
CASSQRQGRNQPQHF	TGTGCCAGCAGCCAAAGACAGGGGAGGAATCAGCCCCAGCATTTT	.	TRBV7-6	TRBD1	TRBJ1-5	15
CASSVREKTDSWGYTF	TGTGCCAGCAGCGTGAGGGAGAAGACAGATAGTTGGGGCTACACCTTC	few	TRBV5-5	.	TRBJ1-2	16
CASSSSGSEGETQYF	TGTGCCAGCAGCTCTTCAGGGTCGGAGGGAGAGACCCAGTACTTC	.	TRBV7-9	.	TRBJ2-5	15
CASSDYTDTQYF	TGTGCCAGCAGCGACTACACAGATACGCAGTATTTT	.	TRBV2	.	TRBJ2-3	12
CASSSHFAGTNTEAFF	TGTGCCAGCAGCTCTCACTTCGCAGGAACGAACACTGAAGCTTTCTTT	few	TRBV7-9	.	TRBJ1-1	16
CASSLREWVSGANVLTF	TGTGCCAGCAGCTTAAGGGAATGGGTCTCTGGGGCCAACGTCCTGACTTTC	.	TRBV7-8	.	TRBJ2-6	17
CASSVDPKLDSYGYTF	TGTGCCAGCAGCGTAGACCCTAAACTGGACAGCTATGGCTACACCTTC	.	TRBV9	.	TRBJ1-2	16
CASSYSLPSGLQSDTQYF	TGTGCCAGCAGTTACTCTCTTCCTAGCGGACTGCAGTCAGATACGCAGTATTTT	.	TRBV6-5	TRBD2	TRBJ2-3	18
CASSFGGGTGELFF	TGTGCCAGCAGCTTCGGGGGGGGGACCGGGGAGCTGTTTTTT	.	TRBV11-2	TRBD2	TRBJ2-2	14
CASRRGTEAFF	TGTGCCAGCAGGAGGGGCACTGAAGCTTTCTTT	few	TRBV7-2	.	TRBJ1-1	11
CASSLIWGDSYEQYF	TGTGCCAGCAGCTTAATCTGGGGGGACTCCTACGAGCAGTACTTC	few	TRBV7-9	.	TRBJ2-7	15
CASRGQGDSPLHF	TGTGCCAGCAGGGGACAGGGGGATTCACCCCTCCACTTT	.	TRBV9	TRBD1	TRBJ1-6	13
CASSLATDMGSYNEQFF	TGTGCCAGCAGTTTAGCGACGGACATGGGTTCCTACAATGAGCAGTTCTTC	.	TRBV12-3/TRBV12-4	.	TRBJ2-1	17
CASSHSGNEQFF	TGTGCCAGCAGTCATAGCGGGAATGAGCAGTTCTTC	.	TRBV7-9	TRBD2	TRBJ2-1	12
CASSRDRSRDSPLHF	TGCGCCAGCAGCCGAGACAGGAGTCGAGATTCACCCCTCCACTTT	.	TRBV4-3	.	TRBJ1-6	15
CASLLGGHHRLGYTF	TGTGCCAGCCTTCTGGGGGGGCATCATCGGCTCGGCTACACCTTC	.	TRBV12-3/TRBV12-4	.	TRBJ1-2	15
CASSSRDSSTGYTF	TGTGCCAGCAGCTCTCGGGACAGCTCTACCGGCTACACCTTC	.	TRBV7-6	TRBD1	TRBJ1-2	14
CASSLRPFHTDTQYF	TGTGCCAGCAGCTTACGGCCTTTTCACACAGATACGCAGTATTTT	.	TRBV11-2	.	TRBJ2-3	15
CASSEGTTNTGELFF	TGCGCCAGCAGCGAAGGGACAACGAACACCGGGGAGCTGTTTTTT	few	TRBV4-3	.	TRBJ2-2	15
CASSSIYGGGVNEQFF	TGTGCCAGCAGCTCCATTTATGGCGGGGGGGTCAATGAGCAGTTCTTC	many	TRBV11-2	TRBD2	TRBJ2-1	16
CASSSGWGGEISYEQYF	TGTGCCAGCAGCTCCGGGTGGGGCGGGGAGATCTCCTACGAGCAGTACTTC	.	TRBV7-8	.	TRBJ2-7	17
CASSVSVRRTDTQYF	TGTGCCAGCAGCGTGTCGGTAAGGCGCACAGATACGCAGTATTTT	.	TRBV9	.	TRBJ2-3	15
CASSPGGPEQYF	TGTGCCAGCAGCCCTGGGGGGCCGGAGCAGTATTTT	.	TRBV27	.	TRBJ2-3	12
CASSLGGSTEAFF	TGTGCCAGCAGCTTAGGGGGGTCCACTGAAGCTTTCTTT	.	TRBV7-2	.	TRBJ1-1	13
CASSLFGSSYEQYF	TGTGCCAGCAGCTTGTTTGGCAGCTCCTACGAGCAGTACTTC	.	TRBV5-6	.	TRBJ2-7	14
CASSSPVIYGYTF	TGTGCCAGCAGCTCTCCAGTTATCTATGGCTACACCTTC	few	TRBV7-2	.	TRBJ1-2	13
CASSKEAGSLGGYTF	TGTGCCAGCAGCAAAGAGGCAGGGTCGTTAGGTGGCTACACCTTC	few	TRBV7-8	.	TRBJ1-2	15
CASSPKDGGGSSYEQYF	TGTGCCAGCAGCCCAAAGGACGGCGGGGGATCATCCTACGAGCAGTACTTC	.	TRBV7-9	TRBD2	TRBJ2-7	17
CASSWGTANQPQHF	TGTGCCAGCAGTTGGGGGACAGCCAATCAGCCCCAGCATTTT	.	TRBV28	TRBD1	TRBJ1-5	14
CASSLVREDTDTQYF	TGTGCCAGCAGCTTAGTTAGGGAGGACACAGATACGCAGTATTTT	few	TRBV7-8	.	TRBJ2-3	15
CAISELGQERETQYF	TGTGCCATCAGTGAGTTGGGACAGGAACGGGAGACCCAGTACTTC	few	TRBV10-3	TRBD1	TRBJ2-5	15
CASSYRDGGIKPQHF	TGTGCCAGCAGCTACCGGGACGGGGGGATCAAACCCCAGCATTTT	.	TRBV7-2	.	TRBJ1-5	15
CASSQTGGDTEAFF	TGCGCCAGCAGCCAAACAGGGGGGGACACTGAAGCTTTCTTT	.	TRBV4-1	TRBD1	TRBJ1-1	14
CASSLLLNQPQHF	TGTGCCAGCAGCTTACTGCTCAATCAGCCCCAGCATTTT	.	TRBV7-4	.	TRBJ1-5	13
CASSFNVRDMDEQYF	TGTGCCAGCAGCTTCAACGTTAGGGACATGGACGAGCAGTACTTC	.	TRBV7-9	.	TRBJ2-7	15
CASSLDGNSYNEQFF	TGTGCCAGCAGCTTAGATGGAAACTCCTACAATGAGCAGTTCTTC	.	TRBV7-6	.	TRBJ2-1	15
CASRSLEGAEETQYF	TGCGCCAGCCGCTCGCTCGAGGGGGCGGAAGAGACCCAGTACTTC	.	TRBV4-1	TRBD1	TRBJ2-5	15
CASPPGQGFYTGELFF	TGTGCCAGCCCCCCCGGACAGGGGTTTTACACCGGGGAGCTGTTTTTT	few	TRBV7-2	TRBD1	TRBJ2-2	16
CASSPGTSGGASQNIQYF	TGCGCCAGCAGCCCCGGGACTAGCGGGGGGGCGAGTCAAAACATTCAGTACTTC	few	TRBV4-3	TRBD2	TRBJ2-4	18
CASSPTDTATYEQYF	TGTGCCAGCAGCCCCACGGACACCGCTACCTACGAGCAGTACTTC	few	TRBV7-9	.	TRBJ2-7	15
CASSLAGQGDYSGANVLTF	TGTGCCAGCAGCTTGGCCGGACAGGGGGATTACTCTGGGGCCAACGTCCTGACTTTC	.	TRBV5-4	TRBD1	TRBJ2-6	19
CATSSDRVQGTEAFF	TGTGCCACCAGCAGCGACAGGGTGCAAGGCACTGAAGCTTTCTTT	.	TRBV15	TRBD1	TRBJ1-1	15
CASRDSRDGYTF	TGTGCCAGCAGAGATAGCAGGGACGGCTACACCTTC	few	TRBV6-2/TRBV6-3	.	TRBJ1-2	12
CASSSRRGVGDTIYF	TGTGCCAGCAGCTCTCGAAGAGGGGTAGGAGACACCATATATTTT	.	TRBV25-1	.	TRBJ1-3	15
CASKGGLNTEAFF	TGTGCCAGCAAAGGAGGGCTGAACACTGAAGCTTTCTTT	.	TRBV7-9	.	TRBJ1-1	13
CASSQDLGGGETQYF	TGCGCCAGCAGCCAAGATCTTGGGGGGGGAGAGACCCAGTACTTC	few	TRBV4-1	TRBD2	TRBJ2-5	15
CASSWGPGRDIQYF	TGCGCCAGCAGCTGGGGGCCAGGGCGAGACATTCAGTACTTC	few	TRBV5-1	.	TRBJ2-4	14
CASSSYPGNTDTQYF	TGTGCCAGCAGCTCCTACCCGGGGAACACAGATACGCAGTATTTT	.	TRBV7-2	.	TRBJ2-3	15
CASSAGGDPNEQFF	TGTGCCAGCAGTGCAGGGGGCGATCCTAATGAGCAGTTCTTC	few	TRBV6-4	TRBD1	TRBJ2-1	14
CSGAKVNTEAFF	TGCAGTGGAGCTAAGGTTAACACTGAAGCTTTCTTT	few	TRBV20-1	.	TRBJ1-1	12
CATSRGQGSFSGNTIYF	TGTGCCACCAGCAGGGGACAGGGGTCCTTCTCTGGAAACACCATATATTTT	many	TRBV15	TRBD1	TRBJ1-3	17